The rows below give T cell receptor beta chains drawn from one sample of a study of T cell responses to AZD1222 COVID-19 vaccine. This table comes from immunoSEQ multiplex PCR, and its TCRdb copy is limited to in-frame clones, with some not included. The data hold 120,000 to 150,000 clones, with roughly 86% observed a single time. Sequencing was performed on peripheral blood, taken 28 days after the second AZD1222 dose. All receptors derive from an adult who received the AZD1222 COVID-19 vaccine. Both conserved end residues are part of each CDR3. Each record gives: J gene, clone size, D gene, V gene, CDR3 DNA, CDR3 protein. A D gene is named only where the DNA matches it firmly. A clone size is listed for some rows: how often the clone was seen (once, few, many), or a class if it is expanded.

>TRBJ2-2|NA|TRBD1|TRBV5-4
TGTGCCAGCAGCGGGACAGGGGTTTCGACCGGGGAGCTGTTTTTT
CASSGTGVSTGELFF
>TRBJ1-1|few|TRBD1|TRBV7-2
TGTGCCAGCAGCCCAGGACAGGGACGGGAAGCTTTCTTT
CASSPGQGREAFF
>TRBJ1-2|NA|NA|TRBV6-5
TGTGCCAGCAGTTACGACACAGTAGCTAACTATGGCTACACCTTC
CASSYDTVANYGYTF
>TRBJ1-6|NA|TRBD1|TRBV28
TGTGCCAGCAGTTCGCTACCGGGACAGGGTGATAATTCACCCCTCCACTTT
CASSSLPGQGDNSPLHF
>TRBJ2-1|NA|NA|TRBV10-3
TGTGCCATCAGGGAATATACGGGAGAGCAGTTCTTC
CAIREYTGEQFF
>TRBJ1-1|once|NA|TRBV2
TGTGCCAGCAGTGAAGCTTTCTTT
CASSEAFF
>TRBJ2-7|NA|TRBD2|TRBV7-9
TGTGCCAGCAGCTGGATGGGACTAGCGGGGGGCTACGAGCAGTACTTC
CASSWMGLAGGYEQYF
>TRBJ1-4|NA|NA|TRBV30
TGTGCCTGGTCCGGGACCTCGGAGGAAAAACTGTTTTTT
CAWSGTSEEKLFF
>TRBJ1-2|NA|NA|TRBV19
TGTGCCAGTTTACCTGAAAGGGGGGGGAGAGGCGGCTACACCTTC
CASLPERGGRGGYTF
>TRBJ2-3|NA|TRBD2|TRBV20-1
TGCAGTGCTAGTGGGCTAGCGGGGTTAGATACGCAGTATTTT
CSASGLAGLDTQYF
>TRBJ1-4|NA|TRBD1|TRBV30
TGTGCCTGCTCCCCCGGGACAGGGGAATCTGAAAAACTGTTTTTT
CACSPGTGESEKLFF
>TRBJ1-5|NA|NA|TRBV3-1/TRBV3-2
TGTGCCAGCAGGACGACAGAGATTTATAGCAATCAGCCCCAGCATTTT
CASRTTEIYSNQPQHF
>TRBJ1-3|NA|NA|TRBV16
TGTGCCAGCAGCCAATCGACAGGACACACCATATATTTT
CASSQSTGHTIYF
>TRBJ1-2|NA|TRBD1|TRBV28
TGTGCCAGCAGCCCTAGGGGGCGCGACTATGGCTACACCTTC
CASSPRGRDYGYTF